The T cell receptor (beta chain) under discussion was sequenced for a study of shared clonotypes between healthy human individuals. About the study: Used for every donor were three CD4 naive, three CD4 memory, two CD8 naive and one CD8 memory plate.

The CDR3 covers 12 residues. V was trimmed by 5 bases and J by 6 bases, leaving 7 bases between them. The V gene's germline CDR1 is SGHAT and CDR2 FQDESV (reference sequence). The donor population consisted of healthy HIV-negative adults with no recent acute infections or vaccinations. Ten or more counts support this clone. What it recognizes is unknown. Study-level points and caveats: Naive CD4 clonotypes were shared across several donors at roughly 5%.

Sequencing was performed with immunoSEQ multiplex PCR; in TCRdb, only in-frame clones are kept and a portion is missing. The sample lists 700,000 or so clones; more than 70% were seen once. The chain carries TRBV11-1 and TRBJ2-2; D is uncertain. The sequenced material came from memory CD4+ T cells sorted from blood. Subset here: CD45RA-negative fraction. The clonotype comes from a woman in her twenties or thirties in good health. The CDR3 protein is CASSGPPGELFF. The CDR3 DNA sequence: TGTGCCAGCAGCGGTCCCCCCGGGGAGCTGTTTTTT.